This T cell receptor beta chain came from a study of blood T cell repertoires in COVID-19. Some clones are missing from TCRdb's copy, which holds only in-frame ones; the method was immunoSEQ multiplex PCR. The sample consists of roughly 190,000 clones, 80% of them appearing once. The germline gives CDR1 SGHTA, CDR2 FQGNSA. V lost 3 bases and J lost 0, with 9 bases in between. This CDR3 is built from 15 residues. Sequenced: peripheral blood. The clonotype comes from a man in his sixties with acute or convalescent COVID-19. This sequence joins TRBV7-2 and TRBJ1-3; D gene unclear. The DNA for the CDR3 is TGTGCCAGCAGCTTGCGGTTGCGCTCTGGAAACACCATATATTTT. Residues: CASSLRLRSGNTIYF.